The rows below give T cell receptor beta chains drawn from one sample of a study of T cells after yellow fever vaccination. Via MiXCR, TCRdb re-called the 5' RACE reads, giving one row per CDR3 protein. The sample includes under 400,000 distinct CDR3 sequences, 12% seen only once; the top ten take 2.5% to 4%. Sequencing used CD4+ T cells sorted from PBMCs, obtained 15 days after the yellow fever booster vaccination. These receptors originate from a man younger than 35 who received the YFV17D yellow fever vaccine. The CDR3 runs from the conserved cysteine through the conserved F or W. D genes are given only for firm matches. The listing skips clone size in some rows; elsewhere it reads once, few, many or a size class.

cdr3_nt: TGTGCCACCAGCCCTTCCGGCGTGGTGGCCAAAAACATTCAGTACTTC
cdr3_aa: CATSPSGVVAKNIQYF
d_call: NA
clone_size: NA
j_call: TRBJ2-4
v_call: TRBV15

cdr3_nt: TGTGCCAGCAGCATCTACGGGGGGCTAGAGACCCAGTACTTC
cdr3_aa: CASSIYGGLETQYF
d_call: NA
clone_size: few
j_call: TRBJ2-5
v_call: TRBV7-2

cdr3_nt: TGTGCCAGCAGTTACAGGGGCCAGCCAACTGGGGCCAACGTCCTGACTTTC
cdr3_aa: CASSYRGQPTGANVLTF
d_call: NA
clone_size: NA
j_call: TRBJ2-6
v_call: TRBV6-2/TRBV6-3

cdr3_nt: TGTGCCAGCTTGTCGGGGGAGACAGATACGCAGTATTTT
cdr3_aa: CASLSGETDTQYF
d_call: NA
clone_size: NA
j_call: TRBJ2-3
v_call: TRBV18

cdr3_nt: TGCGCCAGCAGCCAAGACCGGGCGGGAAACACCATATATTTT
cdr3_aa: CASSQDRAGNTIYF
d_call: NA
clone_size: NA
j_call: TRBJ1-3
v_call: TRBV4-3

cdr3_nt: TGTGCCAGCAGCTTATTAGGCCGGACCCCCGACGGCACCGGGGAGCTGTTTTTT
cdr3_aa: CASSLLGRTPDGTGELFF
d_call: NA
clone_size: NA
j_call: TRBJ2-2
v_call: TRBV7-6

cdr3_nt: TGTGCTGGGGTAAAGGGGGCTGCCACTGAAGCTTTCTTT
cdr3_aa: CAGVKGAATEAFF
d_call: TRBD1
clone_size: few
j_call: TRBJ1-1
v_call: TRBV7-2

cdr3_nt: TGTGCCAGCACCCCCCGTATACAGGGCCCTAACTATGGCTACACCTTC
cdr3_aa: CASTPRIQGPNYGYTF
d_call: NA
clone_size: NA
j_call: TRBJ1-2
v_call: TRBV27

cdr3_nt: TGTGCCAGCAAAGGAAGCAGGCAGAACACTGAAGCTTTCTTT
cdr3_aa: CASKGSRQNTEAFF
d_call: NA
clone_size: NA
j_call: TRBJ1-1
v_call: TRBV18

cdr3_nt: TGCGCCAGCAGCTTGGCTTTGGACTCCAGACAGACTTCCGGGGAGCTGTTTTTT
cdr3_aa: CASSLALDSRQTSGELFF
d_call: NA
clone_size: few
j_call: TRBJ2-2
v_call: TRBV5-1

cdr3_nt: TGCGCCAGCAGTCCCAGGGTTGGGGGCGGATATGGCTACACCTTC
cdr3_aa: CASSPRVGGGYGYTF
d_call: NA
clone_size: many
j_call: TRBJ1-2
v_call: TRBV4-1

cdr3_nt: TGTGCCAGCAGCTTCCCAGCATCCGAGACCCAGTACTTC
cdr3_aa: CASSFPASETQYF
d_call: NA
clone_size: NA
j_call: TRBJ2-5
v_call: TRBV7-8

cdr3_nt: TGTGCCAGCTCACCATCGGCGGAAAACGAGCAGTACTTC
cdr3_aa: CASSPSAENEQYF
d_call: NA
clone_size: NA
j_call: TRBJ2-7
v_call: TRBV18

cdr3_nt: TGTGCCAGCAGCCCCCCTTTCCAAGAGACCCAGTACTTC
cdr3_aa: CASSPPFQETQYF
d_call: NA
clone_size: few
j_call: TRBJ2-5
v_call: TRBV9

cdr3_nt: TGCGCCAGCAGTGCGGCAAACGGGGAGCTGTTTTTT
cdr3_aa: CASSAANGELFF
d_call: NA
clone_size: NA
j_call: TRBJ2-2
v_call: TRBV10-2

cdr3_nt: TGCGCCAGCAGCTTCCTTCAGGGGAGAAGAACTAATGAAAAACTGTTTTTT
cdr3_aa: CASSFLQGRRTNEKLFF
d_call: NA
clone_size: NA
j_call: TRBJ1-4
v_call: TRBV4-1

cdr3_nt: TGCGCCAGCAGCCAAGAAGAACGTAATATGCATGGCTACACCTTC
cdr3_aa: CASSQEERNMHGYTF
d_call: NA
clone_size: NA
j_call: TRBJ1-2
v_call: TRBV4-3

cdr3_nt: TGTGCCAGCAGCCAGACCCGCGGGGCCATTGGGCCACAAGAGACCCAGTACTTC
cdr3_aa: CASSQTRGAIGPQETQYF
d_call: NA
clone_size: few
j_call: TRBJ2-5
v_call: TRBV3-1

cdr3_nt: TGTGCCAGCAGCCAGACAGGGGGCCTTGAAGCTTTCTTT
cdr3_aa: CASSQTGGLEAFF
d_call: TRBD1
clone_size: many
j_call: TRBJ1-1
v_call: TRBV12-3/TRBV12-4

cdr3_nt: TGTGCCAGCAGTTCCAGAAGCGGGGGGGTGTACGAGCAGTACTTC
cdr3_aa: CASSSRSGGVYEQYF
d_call: TRBD2
clone_size: few
j_call: TRBJ2-7
v_call: TRBV3-1

cdr3_nt: TGTGCCAGCAGCTTAAAACCCCACGCCGGGTCCCAGGCTTACAATGAGCAGTTCTTC
cdr3_aa: CASSLKPHAGSQAYNEQFF
d_call: NA
clone_size: many
j_call: TRBJ2-1
v_call: TRBV7-3

cdr3_nt: TGTGCCAGCAGCTTGAGGGGGTTTTCTGGCTACACCTTC
cdr3_aa: CASSLRGFSGYTF
d_call: NA
clone_size: NA
j_call: TRBJ1-2
v_call: TRBV5-4

cdr3_nt: TGTGCCAGCAGTGAAGCAGGGACAGGGGGCTTGTACGAGCAGTACTTC
cdr3_aa: CASSEAGTGGLYEQYF
d_call: TRBD1
clone_size: NA
j_call: TRBJ2-7
v_call: TRBV6-1

cdr3_nt: TGTGCCACCAGACCACGACAGGGCATGAACACTGAAGCTTTCTTT
cdr3_aa: CATRPRQGMNTEAFF
d_call: TRBD1
clone_size: NA
j_call: TRBJ1-1
v_call: TRBV24-1

cdr3_nt: TGCGCCAGCAGCCAGACTGGCCGGGACAGGGGGGGAAACATTCAGTACTTC
cdr3_aa: CASSQTGRDRGGNIQYF
d_call: TRBD1
clone_size: NA
j_call: TRBJ2-4
v_call: TRBV4-1

cdr3_nt: TGCAGTGCTAGTACCAGCGGGGACTCCTACAATGAGCAGTTCTTC
cdr3_aa: CSASTSGDSYNEQFF
d_call: TRBD2
clone_size: NA
j_call: TRBJ2-1
v_call: TRBV20-1

cdr3_nt: TGCGCCAGCAGCCAAGGGATTATAAGAAGAAGAGATTCACCCCTCCACTTT
cdr3_aa: CASSQGIIRRRDSPLHF
d_call: NA
clone_size: NA
j_call: TRBJ1-6
v_call: TRBV4-1

cdr3_nt: TGTGCCAGCAGTTTAGTTAGCGCTAGCACAGATACGCAGTATTTT
cdr3_aa: CASSLVSASTDTQYF
d_call: NA
clone_size: NA
j_call: TRBJ2-3
v_call: TRBV27

cdr3_nt: TGCGCCAGCAGCTGGGGGGGGACGGGCTCCTACGAGCAGTACTTC
cdr3_aa: CASSWGGTGSYEQYF
d_call: TRBD2
clone_size: NA
j_call: TRBJ2-7
v_call: TRBV5-1

cdr3_nt: TGTGCCATCAGTGGCCAGCTCTATGGCTACACCTTC
cdr3_aa: CAISGQLYGYTF
d_call: NA
clone_size: NA
j_call: TRBJ1-2
v_call: TRBV10-3